These 8 T cell receptor beta chains were sequenced from one sample in a study of blood T cell repertoires in COVID-19. Data came from immunoSEQ multiplex PCR; TCRdb stores just in-frame clones and leaves some out. This sample has some 120,000 clones, with around 74% found just once. What was sequenced was peripheral blood. The source is a man in his 60s with acute or convalescent COVID-19.

The rearrangement joins TRBV3-1 (or the pseudogene TRBV3-2) to TRBJ1-4; D remains ambiguous. Trimming stripped 1 base from V and 5 bases from J, with 11 bases between. CDR1 and CDR2 (germline): LGHDT, YNNKEL (reference sequence). The length of the CDR3 is 15 residues. For the CDR3, the DNA is TGTGCCAGCAGCCAAGTCGCCGAGGGAAATGAAAAACTGTTTTTT. Translated: CASSQVAEGNEKLFF.

This clone was observed a few times. The V gene is TRBV3-1 (or the pseudogene TRBV3-2), the J gene TRBJ1-4, with D perhaps TRBD1 (6 bases). The CDR3 consists of 14 residues. Germline-derived CDR1 and CDR2 are LGHDT and YNNKEL (reference sequence). V lost 9 bases, J lost 7 bases, and 18 bases lay in between. CDR3 in amino acids: CASWGQGRGEKLFF. DNA for the CDR3: TGTGCCAGTTGGGGCCAGGGGCGAGGTGAAAAACTGTTTTTT.

The gene calls are TRBV29-1 and TRBJ2-1; 9 bases map to TRBD2. V trimming: 7 bases; J trimming: 7 bases; junction bases outside the gene matches: 11. Germline V gene sequence: CDR1 SQVTM, CDR2 ANQGSEA. The CDR3 sequence is 14 residues long. In nucleotides, the CDR3 is TGCAGCGGAATAACAACTAGCGGGTTAAATGAGCAGTTCTTC. It translates to CSGITTSGLNEQFF.

This sequence joins TRBV5-1 and TRBJ2-2; no clear D. In germline, CDR1 is SGHRS, CDR2 YFSETQ. The V gene lost 0 bases and the J gene lost 5 bases, with 11 bases spanning the gap. The CDR3 totals 15 residues. This chain's CDR3 is CASSLVQVKTGELFF. CDR3 nucleotide sequence: TGCGCCAGCAGCTTGGTCCAGGTTAAGACCGGGGAGCTGTTTTTT.

The chain recombines TRBV7-9 with TRBJ2-7, with D uncertain. The CDR3 runs 13 residues. Germline V gives CDR1 SEHNR, CDR2 FQNEAQ (reference sequence). V lost 3 bases and J 2 bases, leaving 8 bases between the germline ends. The CDR3 loop reads CASSLGTAYEQYF. DNA for the CDR3: TGTGCCAGCAGCTTGGGCACAGCCTACGAGCAGTACTTC. The full variable domain, with the rest looked up from reference TRBV7-9 and TRBJ2-7, is DTGVSQNPRHKITKRGQNVTFRCDPISEHNRLYWYRQTLGQGPEFLTYFQNEAQLEKSRLLSDRFSAERPKGSFSTLEIQRTEQGDSAMYLCASSLGTAYEQYFGPGTRLTVT.

This clone was detected only a few times. The chain carries TRBV4-2 and TRBJ2-7; the D gene is possibly TRBD2 (6 bases). Germline lookup yields CDR1 LGHNA and CDR2 YNFKEQ. This CDR3 region has 17 residues. The V end lost 1 base, the J end lost 2 bases, and 18 bases lay between the germline ends. As DNA, the CDR3 is TGTGCCAGCAGCCAAGTCTCACTAGTGGGGGGTACCTACGAGCAGTACTTC. It is translated as CASSQVSLVGGTYEQYF.

The chain combines TRBV19 with TRBJ2-2; weak D call: TRBD1 (5 bases). Trimming took off 5 bases at V and 10 bases at J, with 14 bases between the two ends. The CDR3 is 13 residues long. Germline V lookup: CDR1 LNHDA, CDR2 SQIVND (reference sequence). The CDR3 region is CASSGRQSVELFF. The CDR3 coding sequence is TGTGCCAGTAGTGGAAGACAGTCTGTGGAGCTGTTTTTT.

This clone was counted between two and nine times. This CDR3 is CASSLLFEGGDGEQYF. CDR3 DNA sequence: TGTGCCAGCAGCTTGTTATTCGAAGGGGGCGACGGCGAGCAGTACTTC. The V gene is TRBV5-6, the J gene TRBJ2-7, with 7 bases aligning to TRBD1. This CDR3 contains 16 residues. V lost 1 base and J lost 6; bases outside the gene matches: 13. The germline CDR1 and CDR2 sequences are SGHDT and YYEEEE.